Sequencing of this T cell receptor (beta chain) was carried out in a study of cytotoxic CD8 clonotypes in ibrutinib-treated CLL. For the study at large: There were roughly 10 relapsed/refractory patients and more than 14 treatment-naive patients, and 17 were IGHV unmutated. Response samples were obtained once patients had received a median 12 months of treatment, range 6 to 36.

The CDR3 loop spans 15 amino acids. Trimming took 2 bases from V and 1 from J, leaving 10 bases between them. The germline V gene has CDR1 MNHEY and CDR2 SVGAGI. Clones were read by immunoSEQ multiplex PCR, and TCRdb kept only the in-frame ones, dropping some. The sample has tens of thousands of clones; roughly 83% are singletons. This clonotype was obtained from a human donor with chronic lymphocytic leukemia. The sequencing used PBMCs, collected after 24 months of ibrutinib treatment. V usage is TRBV6-5 and J usage is TRBJ2-3; D not certain. The CDR3 DNA follows: TGTGCCAGCAGTTACCAACAACCTGGCACAGATACGCAGTATTTT. This encodes CASSYQQPGTDTQYF.